The 21 T cell receptor beta chains presented below share a single source sample, sequenced in a study of CD8+CD57+ T cells in acquired aplastic anemia. TCR beta VDJ combinations and CDR3 sequences were profiled from genomic DNA. TCRdb passed the reads through MiXCR, listing each CDR3 protein once. The sample carries 150,000 to 200,000 distinct CDR3 sequences, less than 55% recorded once. Sequenced sample: sorted CD4+, CD8+, or CD8+CD57+ T cells (not recorded which) from PBMCs. The receptors originated from a human donor in good health.

This clonotype was counted only a few times. The J gene is TRBJ2-3, the V gene TRBV12-3 or TRBV12-4; 10 nucleotides align to TRBD2. The V segment lost 6 bases and the J segment 1 base; nucleotides outside the gene matches: 7. The CDR3 contains 16 residues. The CDR3 bases are TGTGCCAGCAGCTCCCTCGGACTAGCGGGCACAGATACGCAGTATTTT. Its translation is CASSSLGLAGTDTQYF.

This clonotype was seen at least ten times. The chain couples TRBV6-5 to TRBJ2-7, with D unresolved. V lost 0 bases and J lost 7, with 7 bases in between. The length of the CDR3 is 12 residues. Looked up from germline, CDR1 is MNHEY and CDR2 is SVGAGI. CDR3 sequence reads: CASSYSFGEQYF. As DNA, the CDR3 is TGTGCCAGCAGTTACTCGTTTGGTGAGCAGTACTTC.

Ten or more counts support this clonotype. The J gene is TRBJ2-3, the V gene TRBV6-4; TRBD2 agrees at 16 bases. There are 16 residues in the CDR3. Germline V gene sequence: CDR1 MRHNA, CDR2 SNTAGT. With 9 bases clipped from V and 6 bases from J, the junction kept 9 bases outside the gene matches. The CDR3 DNA sequence: TGTGCCAGACCGGGACTAGCGGGAGGGGAGTCGGATACGCAGTATTTT. This gives the protein CARPGLAGGESDTQYF.

This clonotype has at least ten counts. CDR3 DNA: TGCGCCAGCAGCAGAACTAGCGGGAGTGGCGGGGCCAACGTCCTGACTTTC. Encoded protein: CASSRTSGSGGANVLTF. The V and J genes are TRBV5-1 and TRBJ2-6; 11 bases fit TRBD2. Germline assignment: CDR1 SGHRS and CDR2 YFSETQ. J was trimmed by 4 bases and V by 4 bases; bases with no gene match: 7. The CDR3 has 17 amino acids.

The J gene is TRBJ1-1, the V gene TRBV12-5; the D is unclear. The CDR3 spans 14 residues. Germline loops: CDR1 LGHNT, CDR2 FRNRAP. V dropped 2 bases and J dropped 1 base, with 8 bases sitting between them. As DNA, the CDR3 is TGTGCTAGTGGTTTGTACACGAAGAACACTGAAGCTTTCTTT. It translates to CASGLYTKNTEAFF.

This clonotype was seen repeatedly, ten times or more. V is TRBV20-1 and J is TRBJ1-4; D not resolved. CDR1 and CDR2 from the germline V gene are DFQATT and SNEGSKA (reference sequence). The CDR3 spans 15 residues. Trimming left V 4 bases short and J 3 bases short, with 15 bases between. The DNA for the CDR3 is TGCAGTGCTATAACGGGAGTTAGCTCTAATGAAAAACTGTTTTTT. Protein: CSAITGVSSNEKLFF.

This clonotype came up a few times. This chain connects TRBV2 to TRBJ2-7, with a weak D call TRBD1 (6 bases). In germline, CDR1 is SNHLY, CDR2 FYNNEI. The CDR3 spans 13 residues. Trimming stripped 10 bases from V and 1 base from J, with 14 bases between. CDR3 region: CAITGTPSYEQYF. The CDR3 region has the DNA TGTGCCATCACAGGGACCCCTTCCTACGAGCAGTACTTC.

This clonotype was detected once. CDR3 sequence (DNA): TGTGCCAGCATTCGACGGTTCCAAGAGACCCAGTACTTC. Translated, it gives CASIRRFQETQYF. The chain uses TRBV7-8 and TRBJ2-5, with unresolved D. The CDR3 is made up of 13 amino acids. The ends were cut back, 7 bases at V and 1 base at J, with 10 bases in the middle. Germline CDR1 SGHVS, CDR2 FQNEAQ.

The chain combines TRBV20-1 with TRBJ2-1; a possible D gene is TRBD1 (6 bases). Trimming cost V 5 bases and J 8 bases, with 19 bases left between them. CDR1 is DFQATT and CDR2 is SNEGSKA in the germline V gene (reference sequence). The length of the CDR3 is 14 residues. This chain's CDR3 is CSAARWKGGDEQFF. The DNA for the CDR3 is TGCAGTGCTGCCCGTTGGAAAGGGGGAGATGAGCAGTTCTTC.

Remarks on this clonotype: A read error may explain this, as a much larger clone is one base away. V and J are TRBV24-1 and TRBJ1-1, with D uncertain. With 6 bases removed from V and 0 bases from J, the gap between germline ends came to 7 bases. The germline V gene has CDR1 KGHDR and CDR2 SFDVKD. This CDR3 is built from 13 residues. CDR3 DNA: TGTGCCACCAGTTTACGGATGAACACTGAAGCTTTCTTT. Protein: CATSLRMNTEAFF.

V gene TRBV24-1 combines with J gene TRBJ2-3; D gene ambiguous. Germline assignment: CDR1 KGHDR and CDR2 SFDVKD. Trimming removed 6 bases at V and 8 bases at J, with 14 bases between. The CDR3 is 13 amino acids. The CDR3 sequence: CATSLLSRGTQYF. In DNA, the CDR3 is TGTGCCACCAGTTTATTGTCGCGTGGTACGCAGTATTTT.

The CDR3 here is CASSLLTVAEQYF. CDR3 sequence (DNA): TGTGCCAGCAGCCTCCTGACGGTTGCCGAGCAGTACTTC. The rearrangement links TRBV7-9 to TRBJ2-7; no firm D call. The germline V and J ends were trimmed by 5 bases and 6 bases, with 14 bases remaining between them. The length of the CDR3 is 13 residues. Germline CDR1 SEHNR, CDR2 FQNEAQ (reference sequence).

This clonotype was observed many times. J is TRBJ1-1 and V is TRBV29-1, with a weak D call TRBD1 (6 bases). V lost 1 base and J 2 bases, leaving 11 bases between the germline ends. The CDR3 contains 14 residues. The V gene's germline CDR1 is SQVTM and CDR2 ANQGSEA. The CDR3 region is CSVEVTGPNTEAFF. The CDR3 DNA follows: TGCAGCGTTGAAGTAACAGGGCCTAACACTGAAGCTTTCTTT.

This chain uses TRBV24-1 with TRBJ2-5; TRBD1 might be the D (6 bases). Germline V gives CDR1 KGHDR, CDR2 SFDVKD. Trimming removed 0 bases at V and 13 bases at J, with 8 bases between. The CDR3 is made up of 11 amino acids. The CDR3 DNA sequence: TGTGCCACCAGTGATTTGACAGGGTGGTACTTC. Its translation: CATSDLTGWYF.

This clonotype was detected many times. The chain links TRBV20-1 to TRBJ2-7, with TRBD2 identical over 11 bases. Germline V gene lookup returns CDR1 DFQATT and CDR2 SNEGSKA (reference sequence). This CDR3 region has 16 residues. V gave up 5 bases and J gave up 4 bases; unmatched junction bases: 13. CDR3 coding DNA: TGCAGTGCTGCCCCTAGACTAGCGGGACACCGATACGAGCAGTACTTC. Translating it yields CSAAPRLAGHRYEQYF.

The chain joins TRBV20-1 to TRBJ2-3; 11 positions match TRBD2. Germline-derived CDR1 and CDR2 are DFQATT and SNEGSKA (reference sequence). Trimming took 3 bases from V and 10 from J; bases not matched to a gene: 6. The CDR3 totals 13 residues. CDR3 nucleotides: TGCAGTGCTAGGACTAGCGGGGTTAGTGCGCAGTATTTT. Translating gives CSARTSGVSAQYF.

This clonotype has a count of ten or more. The V and J genes are TRBV5-6 and TRBJ1-2; TRBD1 agrees at 7 bases. This CDR3 spans 14 amino acids. CDR1 and CDR2 (germline): SGHDT, YYEEEE. V was pared by 4 bases and J by 2 bases, with 5 bases of the junction left unmatched. Written as DNA, the CDR3 is TGTGCCAGCAGCCCGATGACAGGGAACTATGGCTACACCTTC. It translates to CASSPMTGNYGYTF.

This clonotype came up a few times. The chain links TRBV2 to TRBJ1-3; perhaps TRBD1 as D (6 bases). V lost 3 bases and J lost 7, with 25 bases in between. Germline V lookup: CDR1 SNHLY, CDR2 FYNNEI. CDR3 length equals 18 residues. CDR3 coding DNA: TGTGCCAGCAGTGACCAATCAAGGGGGGAGATGGCAGGGAACACCATATATTTT. Protein product: CASSDQSRGEMAGNTIYF.

On this clonotype itself: This may arise from a read error, as a much more abundant clone is one base away. This rearrangement joins TRBV5-1 to TRBJ2-2, with D perhaps TRBD1 or TRBD2 (6 bases each). Germline lookup yields CDR1 SGHRS and CDR2 YFSETQ. The CDR3 has 14 amino acids. The CDR3 reads CVPMTGRDTGGLFF. Here the CDR3 DNA reads TGCGTACCCATGACGGGAAGGGACACCGGGGGGCTGTTTTTT.

This clonotype was observed many times. The rearrangement joins TRBV20-1 to TRBJ2-5; 7 positions match TRBD2. The J segment lost 3 bases and the V segment lost 3 bases, leaving 16 bases of the junction unmatched. CDR3 length: 17 residues. Per the germline V gene, CDR1 is DFQATT and CDR2 is SNEGSKA (reference sequence). The CDR3 DNA is TGCAGTGCTAGCGCGCTCTCGTCGCGGGAGATTGAAGAGACCCAGTACTTC. Translation gives CSASALSSREIEETQYF.

J is TRBJ1-4 and V is TRBV7-2; D gene ambiguous. The germline V gene encodes CDR1 SGHTA and CDR2 FQGNSA. The V and J ends lost 6 bases and 8 bases respectively, with 13 bases between them. This CDR3 contains 13 residues. The CDR3 region has the DNA TGTGCCAGCAGTCGTGCAGAAGGGGAAAAACTGTTTTTT. Its protein product is CASSRAEGEKLFF.